This TCR beta chain was sequenced in a study of blood T cells in healthy people across ages. Broader study findings: Both higher diversity and more naive CD4+ cells marked long-lived donors when set against aged donors.

J gave up 5 bases and V 0 bases, and 5 bases lay outside the gene matches. The CDR3 has 16 residues. CDR1 is LGHNA, CDR2 YNFKEQ, per germline. On this clonotype itself: Its antigen is unknown.

The authors ran a second PCR of about 6 to 11 cycles using a sample-barcoded 5' primer and a J-beta primer mix. Via MiXCR, TCRdb re-called the 5' RACE reads, giving one row per CDR3 protein. The sample records hundreds of thousands of distinct CDR3 sequences, roughly a quarter being singletons. The same sample was also used in a study of T cells of mothers and their children.

The clonotype was recovered from a boy aged 2 to 10 in good health. Input material: blood. The chain is built from TRBV4-2 and TRBJ2-3, with 10 bases that match TRBD1. CDR3 amino acids: CASSQDLGQGRDTQYF. In nucleotides, the CDR3 is TGTGCCAGCAGCCAAGATCTGGGACAGGGGAGAGATACGCAGTATTTT.